The next 29 T cell receptor beta chains were all read from a single sample in a study of cytomegalovirus exposure and HLA in healthy donors. Clones were sequenced by immunoSEQ multiplex PCR, and TCRdb holds only the in-frame ones, with some missing. The sample has some 120,000 clones, roughly 84% seen once. The material sequenced was PBMCs. The receptor source for this set is a woman aged 30 to 39 in good health and CMV-seronegative.

This clone came up a few times. The V and J genes are TRBV29-1 and TRBJ1-2, with 7 bases lining up with TRBD1. The CDR3 runs to 12 residues. The trim removed 6 bases at V and 6 bases at J, leaving 7 bases unmatched. The V gene's germline CDR1 is SQVTM and CDR2 ANQGSEA. The CDR3 nucleotides read TGCAGCGTGAAGAGGGGGCATCATGGCTACACCTTC. Translated: CSVKRGHHGYTF.

The chain has TRBV5-5 and TRBJ2-7; TRBD1 matches at 7 bases. V shed 1 base, J shed 5 bases, and the junction held 9 bases outside the gene matches. This CDR3 comprises 15 residues. Looked up from germline, CDR1 is SGHKS and CDR2 is YYEKEE (reference sequence). CDR3 loop: CASSLRDRSVDEQYF. CDR3 nucleotides: TGTGCCAGCAGCTTGAGGGACAGATCGGTAGACGAGCAGTACTTC.

This clone has only a few counts. The V and J genes are TRBV7-9 and TRBJ2-7; the match to TRBD1 covers 10 bases. With V trimmed by 5 bases and J by 7 bases, 8 bases remained unmatched. CDR1 is SEHNR and CDR2 is FQNEAQ in the germline V gene (reference sequence). The CDR3 extends over 14 amino acids. The CDR3 DNA reads as TGTGCCAGCAGCCGACAGGGGGCTACGGGGGAGCAGTACTTC. It translates to CASSRQGATGEQYF. The full variable domain, with the rest looked up from reference TRBV7-9 and TRBJ2-7, is DTGVSQNPRHKITKRGQNVTFRCDPISEHNRLYWYRQTLGQGPEFLTYFQNEAQLEKSRLLSDRFSAERPKGSFSTLEIQRTEQGDSAMYLCASSRQGATGEQYFGPGTRLTVT.

J is TRBJ1-2 and V is TRBV7-9, with 7 bases matching TRBD1. The CDR3 sequence is 14 residues long. The trim removed 10 bases at V and 4 bases at J, leaving 12 bases unmatched. Germline assignment: CDR1 SEHNR and CDR2 FQNEAQ (reference sequence). The CDR3 nucleotides read TGTGCCACCTCTGAGGGGGCGGGTGGCTATGGCTACACCTTC. The encoded protein is CATSEGAGGYGYTF.

The genes are TRBV4-3 and TRBJ2-1; D is perhaps TRBD2 (5 bases). Looked up from germline, CDR1 is LGHNA and CDR2 is YSLEER. V was shortened by 0 bases and J by 10 bases, with 10 bases between the two germline ends. The CDR3 has 13 residues. DNA of the CDR3: TGCGCCAGCAGCCAAGATCGGGGTTGGGAGCAGTTCTTC. Translated: CASSQDRGWEQFF.

The chain recombines TRBV6-5 with TRBJ2-7; possible D gene TRBD2, 5 bases. Germline lookup yields CDR1 MNHEY and CDR2 SVGAGI. The CDR3 spans 12 residues. Trimming shortened V by 4 bases and J by 3 bases, and 7 bases separated the two germline ends. DNA of the CDR3: TGTGCCAGCAGTTTCAGCGGCTACGAGCAGTACTTC. Translating it yields CASSFSGYEQYF.

J is TRBJ1-1 and V is TRBV7-9; tentative D call: TRBD1 (6 bases). The V gene's germline CDR1 is SEHNR and CDR2 FQNEAQ (reference sequence). CDR3 length equals 16 residues. With 5 bases removed from V and 0 bases from J, the gap between germline ends came to 16 bases. The CDR3: CASSGGAGTMNTEAFF. The CDR3 DNA sequence: TGTGCCAGCAGCGGGGGCGCAGGGACCATGAACACTGAAGCTTTCTTT.

The chain recombines TRBV5-6 with TRBJ2-3; 12 nucleotides line up with TRBD2. CDR1 is SGHDT, CDR2 YYEEEE, per germline. The length of the CDR3 is 17 residues. With 5 bases clipped from V and 4 bases from J, the junction kept 11 bases outside the gene matches. As DNA, the CDR3 is TGTGCCAGCAGTTTACTAGCGGGGGGCAGCCCCCCAGATACGCAGTATTTT. This translates into CASSLLAGGSPPDTQYF.

This clone is a singleton in its sample. The V gene is TRBV7-2, the J gene TRBJ1-4, with 9 bases fitting TRBD1. The length of the CDR3 is 15 residues. Germline values: CDR1 SGHTA, CDR2 FQGNSA. J lost 7 bases, V lost 5 bases, and 8 bases had no gene match. The CDR3 protein is CASSPGGTGIEKLFF. The CDR3 region has the DNA TGTGCCAGCAGCCCCGGAGGGACAGGGATTGAAAAACTGTTTTTT.

This chain links TRBV6-5 with TRBJ1-2, with D unresolved. CDR3 length: 13 residues. V lost 0 bases and J 4 bases, leaving 6 bases between the germline ends. CDR1 MNHEY and CDR2 SVGAGI come from the germline V gene. The CDR3 here is CASSYSGGYGYTF. The CDR3, as DNA: TGTGCCAGCAGTTACTCCGGTGGCTATGGCTACACCTTC.

This sequence joins TRBV27 and TRBJ2-3; D is perhaps TRBD2 (5 bases). Germline CDR1 reads MNHEY; CDR2 reads SMNVEV (reference sequence). Trimming took 6 bases from V and 8 from J, leaving 18 bases between them. CDR3 length: 14 amino acids. CDR3 protein: CASSLSTGKTTQYF. The CDR3 nucleotides are TGTGCCAGCAGCCTCAGTACGGGAAAGACTACGCAGTATTTT.

This chain joins TRBV11-2 and TRBJ2-7; 9 bases agree with TRBD1. In germline, CDR1 is SGHAT, CDR2 FQNNGV. J gave up 6 bases and V 3 bases, and 6 bases lay outside the gene matches. This CDR3 comprises 14 residues. Here the CDR3 DNA reads TGTGCCAGCAGCTTCCCCGGGACAGGGACCGAGCAGTACTTC. Translation: CASSFPGTGTEQYF.

This chain joins TRBV5-4 and TRBJ2-5, with 10 bases fitting TRBD1. This CDR3 has 16 amino acids. Per germline, CDR1 SGHNT and CDR2 YYREEE (reference sequence). J gave up 1 base and V 0 bases, and 3 bases lay outside the gene matches. The CDR3 protein is CASSLGDRGFQETQYF. Here the CDR3 DNA reads TGTGCCAGCAGCTTGGGGGACAGGGGCTTCCAAGAGACCCAGTACTTC.

The chain has TRBV6-5 and TRBJ1-5; 7 positions agree with TRBD1. Trimming at V came to 5 bases and at J to 4 bases, leaving 5 bases not matched to a gene. CDR1 and CDR2 from the germline V gene are MNHEY and SVGAGI. CDR3 size: 14 residues. CDR3 nucleotide sequence: TGTGCCAGCAGTAGGCCGGGACAGAATCAGCCCCAGCATTTT. It yields the protein CASSRPGQNQPQHF.

V gene TRBV30 combines with J gene TRBJ1-2; unclear D gene. V lost 5 bases to trimming and J lost 4 bases, with 17 bases between them. The CDR3 length is 14 residues. Germline V gene data show CDR1 as GTSNPN and CDR2 as SVGIG (reference sequence). CDR3 in DNA: TGTGCCTGGCGAACCCGACTCGGCGGCTATGGCTACACCTTC. This gives the protein CAWRTRLGGYGYTF.

This clone was seen a single time. V usage is TRBV29-1 and J usage is TRBJ2-1; a weak D match, TRBD2 (5 bases). V was pared by 2 bases and J by 10 bases, with 12 bases between. CDR1 is SQVTM, CDR2 ANQGSEA, per germline. The CDR3 sequence is 12 residues long. CDR3 sequence: CSVELAGLEQFF. For the CDR3, the DNA is TGCAGCGTTGAACTGGCGGGCCTCGAGCAGTTCTTC.

The CDR3, as DNA: TGTGCCAGCAGACCAGCCTTAGAGGACACTGAAGCTTTCTTT. Translation gives CASRPALEDTEAFF. This chain connects TRBV9 to TRBJ1-1; no reliable D call. Germline V gives CDR1 SGDLS, CDR2 YYNGEE. The CDR3 totals 14 residues. Trimming removed 5 bases at V and 3 bases at J, with 14 bases between.

This sequence joins TRBV7-2 and TRBJ1-5; D is unresolved. Germline lookup yields CDR1 SGHTA and CDR2 FQGNSA. Trimming took 1 base from V and 7 from J, leaving 8 bases between them. The CDR3 has 13 amino acids. The CDR3 bases are TGTGCCAGCAGCTTAGTTGGCCGCCAGCCCCAGCATTTT. It is translated as CASSLVGRQPQHF.

DNA for the CDR3: TGTGCCAGCAGTTGCGGACCGGGCACCAGGGATGGCTACACCTTC. It specifies CASSCGPGTRDGYTF. The chain recombines TRBV27 with TRBJ1-2; D perhaps matches TRBD1 (5 bases). The germline V and J ends were trimmed by 4 bases and 6 bases, with 18 bases remaining between them. CDR1 and CDR2 (germline): MNHEY, SMNVEV (reference sequence). The CDR3 has 15 amino acids.

The CDR3 coding sequence is TGTGCCAGCAGTCTACCCGGGACCGGGGAGCTGTTTTTT. It specifies CASSLPGTGELFF. V and J are TRBV11-3 and TRBJ2-2; D is unclear. CDR3 length: 13 amino acids. Trimming left V 6 bases short and J 5 bases short, with 10 bases between. In germline, CDR1 is SGHNT, CDR2 YENEEA.

This chain connects TRBV29-1 to TRBJ2-7, with 7 bases fitting TRBD1. The germline gives CDR1 SQVTM, CDR2 ANQGSEA. The CDR3 loop spans 15 amino acids. V lost 1 base and J lost 2; bases outside the gene matches: 8. In DNA, the CDR3 is TGCAGCGTTGAAGGGGGACAGTCTTCTGCCTACGAGCAGTACTTC. Its protein is CSVEGGQSSAYEQYF.

The genes are TRBV19 and TRBJ2-7, with a tentative D call TRBD1 (5 bases). Germline CDR1 is LNHDA and CDR2 is SQIVND (reference sequence). The CDR3 covers 14 residues. Trimming removed 2 bases at V and 0 bases at J, with 8 bases between. The CDR3 region has the DNA TGTGCCAGTAGTATAACAGGCCGCTCCTACGAGCAGTACTTC. Translating it yields CASSITGRSYEQYF.

The rearrangement links TRBV30 to TRBJ1-5; TRBD1 matches 9 bases. This CDR3 comprises 14 residues. Germline trimming cut 5 bases from V and 0 bases from J; bases unmatched to any gene: 2. The V gene's germline CDR1 is GTSNPN and CDR2 SVGIG (reference sequence). Written as DNA, the CDR3 is TGTGCCTGGGGGACAGGGAATAGCAATCAGCCCCAGCATTTT. Its protein is CAWGTGNSNQPQHF.

This clone has only one observation. The chain uses TRBV5-4 and TRBJ1-4; D uncertain. CDR1 is SGHNT and CDR2 is YYREEE in the germline V gene (reference sequence). Trimming removed 0 bases from V and 7 bases from J, with 19 bases in between. The CDR3 length is 17 residues. CDR3 loop: CASSLGAADGAGEKLFF. CDR3 nucleotides: TGTGCCAGCAGCTTGGGGGCAGCAGACGGTGCGGGTGAAAAACTGTTTTTT.

This clone was picked up one time. The genes are TRBV10-3 and TRBJ2-3; 8 bases are shared with TRBD2. The germline gives CDR1 ENHRY, CDR2 SYGVKD. The V segment lost 7 bases and the J segment 4 bases; nucleotides outside the gene matches: 7. The CDR3 has 14 residues. The CDR3 DNA reads TGTGCCATCATGAGGGGCGGGGGGCCAGATACGCAGTATTTT. This gives the protein CAIMRGGGPDTQYF.

This clone has a single count. The J gene is TRBJ1-2, the V gene TRBV7-6, with TRBD1 as a possible D gene (6 bases). Germline V CDR1 and CDR2: SGHVS, FNYEAQ. The CDR3 has 15 residues. The V end lost 1 base, the J end lost 3 bases, and 12 bases lay between the germline ends. The CDR3 DNA reads as TGTGCCAGCAGCTTAGGGGGCAGGGGAGACTATGGCTACACCTTC. It is translated as CASSLGGRGDYGYTF.

The chain combines TRBV19 with TRBJ2-5; D is perhaps TRBD2 (5 bases). Per the germline V gene, CDR1 is LNHDA and CDR2 is SQIVND (reference sequence). The ends were cut back, 0 bases at V and 4 bases at J, with 12 bases in the middle. The CDR3 covers 15 residues. CDR3 protein: CASSIERSSVETQYF. As DNA, the CDR3 is TGTGCCAGTAGTATAGAACGCAGTAGCGTAGAGACCCAGTACTTC.

In its sample, this clone was seen a few times. The chain is built from TRBV19 and TRBJ2-1, with 11 positions matching TRBD1. CDR1 is LNHDA, CDR2 SQIVND, per germline (reference sequence). Trimming took 4 bases from V and 2 from J; bases not matched to a gene: 1. This CDR3 has 15 amino acids. The CDR3 loop is CASSRGQGAYNEQFF. The CDR3 DNA reads as TGTGCCAGTAGTAGGGGACAGGGGGCCTACAATGAGCAGTTCTTC.

This chain connects TRBV11-2 to TRBJ1-4; D gene ambiguous. The length of the CDR3 is 14 residues. V dropped 5 bases and J dropped 8 bases, with 15 bases sitting between them. Germline CDR1 SGHAT, CDR2 FQNNGV. CDR3 loop: CASSGRKVGEKLFF. The CDR3 DNA sequence: TGTGCCAGCAGCGGGAGGAAGGTCGGGGAAAAACTGTTTTTT.